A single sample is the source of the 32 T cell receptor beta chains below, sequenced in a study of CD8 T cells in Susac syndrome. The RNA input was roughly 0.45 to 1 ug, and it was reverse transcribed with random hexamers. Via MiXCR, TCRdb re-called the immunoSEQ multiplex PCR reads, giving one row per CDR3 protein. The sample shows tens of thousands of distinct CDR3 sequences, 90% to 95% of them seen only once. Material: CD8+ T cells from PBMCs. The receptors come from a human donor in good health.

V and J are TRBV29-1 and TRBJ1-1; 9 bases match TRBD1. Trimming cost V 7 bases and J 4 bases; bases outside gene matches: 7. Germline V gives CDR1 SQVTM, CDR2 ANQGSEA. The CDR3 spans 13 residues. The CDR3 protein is CSAEGQGSTEAFF. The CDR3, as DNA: TGCAGCGCTGAGGGACAGGGTTCCACTGAAGCTTTCTTT.

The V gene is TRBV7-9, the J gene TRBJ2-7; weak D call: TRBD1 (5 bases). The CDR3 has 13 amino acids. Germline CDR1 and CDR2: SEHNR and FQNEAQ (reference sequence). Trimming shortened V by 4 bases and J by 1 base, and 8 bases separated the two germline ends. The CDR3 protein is CASSSGASYEQYF. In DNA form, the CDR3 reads TGTGCCAGCAGCTCTGGGGCATCCTACGAGCAGTACTTC.

This CDR3 is CASSSPSRARAPEQYF. CDR3 DNA: TGTGCCAGCAGCTCCCCCAGCCGGGCCCGCGCCCCCGAGCAGTACTTC. The chain is built from TRBV7-9 and TRBJ2-7; D is uncertain. The CDR3 runs 16 residues. Trimming left V 4 bases short and J 6 bases short, with 22 bases between. Germline loops: CDR1 SEHNR, CDR2 FQNEAQ (reference sequence).

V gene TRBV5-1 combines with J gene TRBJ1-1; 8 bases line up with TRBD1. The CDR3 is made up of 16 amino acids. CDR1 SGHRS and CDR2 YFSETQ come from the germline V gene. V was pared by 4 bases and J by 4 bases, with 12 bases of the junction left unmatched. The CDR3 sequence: CASSPGTGPRGTEAFF. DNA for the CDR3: TGCGCCAGCAGCCCGGGGACAGGTCCCAGGGGCACTGAAGCTTTCTTT.

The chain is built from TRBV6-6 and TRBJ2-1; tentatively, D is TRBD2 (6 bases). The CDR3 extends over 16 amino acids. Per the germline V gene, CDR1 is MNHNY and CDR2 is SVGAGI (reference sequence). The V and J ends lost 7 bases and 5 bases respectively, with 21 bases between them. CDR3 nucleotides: TGTGCCAGCACCAACGGGGGAGAGGGCGCGGACAATGAGCAGTTCTTC. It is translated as CASTNGGEGADNEQFF.

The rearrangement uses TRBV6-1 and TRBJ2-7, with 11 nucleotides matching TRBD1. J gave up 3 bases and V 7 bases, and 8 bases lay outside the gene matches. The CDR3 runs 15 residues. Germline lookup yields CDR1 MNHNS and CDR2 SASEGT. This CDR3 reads CASILDRGLVYEQYF. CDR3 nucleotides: TGTGCCAGCATCCTGGACAGGGGGCTCGTCTACGAGCAGTACTTC.

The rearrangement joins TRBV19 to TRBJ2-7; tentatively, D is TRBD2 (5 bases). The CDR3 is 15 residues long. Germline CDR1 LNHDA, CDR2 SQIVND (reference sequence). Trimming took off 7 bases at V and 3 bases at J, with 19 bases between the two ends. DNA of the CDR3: TGTGCCAGTACAATGACCGGGATAGAGGTCTACGAGCAGTACTTC. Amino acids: CASTMTGIEVYEQYF.

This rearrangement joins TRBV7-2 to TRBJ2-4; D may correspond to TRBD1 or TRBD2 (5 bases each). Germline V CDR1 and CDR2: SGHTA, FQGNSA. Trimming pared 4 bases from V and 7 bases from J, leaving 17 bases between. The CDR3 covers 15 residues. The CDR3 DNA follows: TGTGCCAGCAGCTCTTGGTCACCATGGGGGAACATTCAGTACTTC. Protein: CASSSWSPWGNIQYF.

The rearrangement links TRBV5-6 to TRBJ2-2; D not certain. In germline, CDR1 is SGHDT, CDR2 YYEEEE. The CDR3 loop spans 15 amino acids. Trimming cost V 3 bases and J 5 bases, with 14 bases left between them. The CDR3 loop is CASSWSWGFTGELFF. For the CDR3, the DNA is TGTGCCAGCAGCTGGAGCTGGGGATTTACCGGGGAGCTGTTTTTT.

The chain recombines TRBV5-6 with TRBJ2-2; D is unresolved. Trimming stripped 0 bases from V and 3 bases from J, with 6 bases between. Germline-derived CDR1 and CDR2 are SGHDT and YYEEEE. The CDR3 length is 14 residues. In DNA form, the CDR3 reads TGTGCCAGCAGCTTGGATTCGGACACCGGGGAGCTGTTTTTT. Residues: CASSLDSDTGELFF.

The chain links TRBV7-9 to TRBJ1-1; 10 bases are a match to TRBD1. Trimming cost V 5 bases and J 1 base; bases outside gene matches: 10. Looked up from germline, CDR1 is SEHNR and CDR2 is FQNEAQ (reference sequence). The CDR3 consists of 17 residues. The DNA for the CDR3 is TGTGCCAGCAGCAAAACAGGGACAGGGGAGTCGAACACTGAAGCTTTCTTT. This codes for CASSKTGTGESNTEAFF.

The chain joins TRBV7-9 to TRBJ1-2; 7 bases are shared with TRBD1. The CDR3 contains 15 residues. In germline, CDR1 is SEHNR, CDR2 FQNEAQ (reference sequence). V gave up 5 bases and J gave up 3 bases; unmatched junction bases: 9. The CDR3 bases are TGTGCCAGCAGCCCTACAGGGGAGGTTGACTATGGCTACACCTTC. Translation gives CASSPTGEVDYGYTF.

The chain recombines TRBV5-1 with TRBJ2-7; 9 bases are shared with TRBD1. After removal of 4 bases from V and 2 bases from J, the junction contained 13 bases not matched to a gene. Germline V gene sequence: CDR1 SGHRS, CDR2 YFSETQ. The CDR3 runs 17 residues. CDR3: CASSVPPGRDRAYEQYF. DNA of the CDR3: TGCGCCAGCAGCGTGCCGCCTGGAAGGGACAGGGCCTACGAGCAGTACTTC.

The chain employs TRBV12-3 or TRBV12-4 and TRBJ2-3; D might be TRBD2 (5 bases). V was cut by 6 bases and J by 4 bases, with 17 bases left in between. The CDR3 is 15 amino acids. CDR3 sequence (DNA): TGTGCCAGCAGGTCCCTTGACGGGGAAGCAGATACGCAGTATTTT. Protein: CASRSLDGEADTQYF.

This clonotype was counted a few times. The CDR3 DNA sequence: TGTGCCAGCAGTGAAGGGGACAGGGGCGGTGGCTACACCTTC. It encodes CASSEGDRGGGYTF. The rearrangement links TRBV6-1 to TRBJ1-2, with TRBD1 identical over 10 bases. Germline V gives CDR1 MNHNS, CDR2 SASEGT. The length of the CDR3 is 14 residues. V shed 1 base, J shed 7 bases, and the junction held 3 bases outside the gene matches.

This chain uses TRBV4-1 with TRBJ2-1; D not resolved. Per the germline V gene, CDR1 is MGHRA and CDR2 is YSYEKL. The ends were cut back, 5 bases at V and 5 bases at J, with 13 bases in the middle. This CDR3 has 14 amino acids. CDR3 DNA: TGCGCCAGCAGCTTTAACGGAGCTGACAATGAGCAGTTCTTC. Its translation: CASSFNGADNEQFF.

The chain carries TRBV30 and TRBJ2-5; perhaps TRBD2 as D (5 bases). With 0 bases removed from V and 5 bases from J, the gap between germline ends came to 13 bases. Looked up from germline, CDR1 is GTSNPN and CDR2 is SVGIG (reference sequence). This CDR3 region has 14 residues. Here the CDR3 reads CAWSVLGSLETQYF. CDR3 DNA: TGTGCCTGGAGTGTACTAGGAAGTCTGGAGACCCAGTACTTC.

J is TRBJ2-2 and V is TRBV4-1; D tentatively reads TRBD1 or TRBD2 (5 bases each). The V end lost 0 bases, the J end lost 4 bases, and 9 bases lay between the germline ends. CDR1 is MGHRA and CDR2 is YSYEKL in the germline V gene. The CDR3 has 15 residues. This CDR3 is CASSQEGAGTGELFF. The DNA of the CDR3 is TGCGCCAGCAGCCAAGAAGGGGCGGGCACCGGGGAGCTGTTTTTT.

CDR3 region: CASSQGSNTEAFF. The CDR3 nucleotides read TGCGCCAGCAGCCAGGGATCGAACACTGAAGCTTTCTTT. This chain links TRBV4-3 with TRBJ1-1; D is undetermined. Trimming shortened V by 3 bases and J by 1 base, and 6 bases separated the two germline ends. Germline loops: CDR1 LGHNA, CDR2 YSLEER. This CDR3 comprises 13 residues.

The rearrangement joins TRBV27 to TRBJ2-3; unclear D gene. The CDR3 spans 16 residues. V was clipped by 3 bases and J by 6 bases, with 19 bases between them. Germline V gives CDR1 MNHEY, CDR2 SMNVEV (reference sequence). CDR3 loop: CASSFKAPKRADTQYF. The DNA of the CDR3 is TGTGCCAGCAGTTTCAAGGCCCCTAAAAGGGCGGATACGCAGTATTTT.

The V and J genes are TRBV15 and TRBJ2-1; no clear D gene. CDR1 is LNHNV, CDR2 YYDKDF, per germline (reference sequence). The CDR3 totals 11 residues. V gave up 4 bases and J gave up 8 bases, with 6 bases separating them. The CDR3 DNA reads TGTGCCACCAGCATCGAGTATGAGCAGTTCTTC. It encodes CATSIEYEQFF.

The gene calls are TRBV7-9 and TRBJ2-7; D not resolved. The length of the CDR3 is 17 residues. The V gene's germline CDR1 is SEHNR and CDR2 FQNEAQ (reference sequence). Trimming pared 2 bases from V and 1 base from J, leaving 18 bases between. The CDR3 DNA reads TGTGCCAGCAGCTTACGCTCCGGGCAGCAAACTTCCTACGAGCAGTACTTC. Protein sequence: CASSLRSGQQTSYEQYF.

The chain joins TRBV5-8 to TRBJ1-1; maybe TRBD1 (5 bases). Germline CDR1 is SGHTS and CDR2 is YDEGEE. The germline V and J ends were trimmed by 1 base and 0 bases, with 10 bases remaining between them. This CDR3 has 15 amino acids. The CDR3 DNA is TGTGCCAGCAGCTTGCCAGGGCGCCTGAACACTGAAGCTTTCTTT. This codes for CASSLPGRLNTEAFF.

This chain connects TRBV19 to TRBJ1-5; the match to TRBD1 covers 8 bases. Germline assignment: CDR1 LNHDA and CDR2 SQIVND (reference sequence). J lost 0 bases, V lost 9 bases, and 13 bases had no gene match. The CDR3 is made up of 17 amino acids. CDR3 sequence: CASTQDRVGISNQPQHF. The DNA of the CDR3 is TGTGCCAGCACCCAGGACAGGGTAGGAATTAGCAATCAGCCCCAGCATTTT.

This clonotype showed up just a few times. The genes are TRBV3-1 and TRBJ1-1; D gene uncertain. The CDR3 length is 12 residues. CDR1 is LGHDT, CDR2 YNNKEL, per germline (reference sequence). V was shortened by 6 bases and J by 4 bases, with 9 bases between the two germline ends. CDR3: CASSPIGTEAFF. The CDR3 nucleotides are TGTGCCAGCAGTCCGATAGGCACTGAAGCTTTCTTT.

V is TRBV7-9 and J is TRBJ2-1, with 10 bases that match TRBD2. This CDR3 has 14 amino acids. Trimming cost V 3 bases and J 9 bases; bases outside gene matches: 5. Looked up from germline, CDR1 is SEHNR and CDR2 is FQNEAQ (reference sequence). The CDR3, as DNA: TGTGCCAGCAGCTTTGGACTAGCGGAATCTGAGCAGTTCTTC. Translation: CASSFGLAESEQFF.

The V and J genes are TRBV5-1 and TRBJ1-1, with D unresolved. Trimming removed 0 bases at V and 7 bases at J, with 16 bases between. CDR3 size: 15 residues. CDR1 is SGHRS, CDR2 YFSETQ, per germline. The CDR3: CASSLGKGRIFEAFF. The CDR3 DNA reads TGCGCCAGCAGCTTGGGAAAGGGCCGGATTTTTGAAGCTTTCTTT. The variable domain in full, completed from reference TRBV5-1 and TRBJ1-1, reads KAGVTQTPRYLIKTRGQQVTLSCSPISGHRSVSWYQQTPGQGLQFLFEYFSETQRNKGNFPGRFSGRQFSNSRSEMNVSTLELGDSALYLCASSLGKGRIFEAFFGQGTRLTVV.

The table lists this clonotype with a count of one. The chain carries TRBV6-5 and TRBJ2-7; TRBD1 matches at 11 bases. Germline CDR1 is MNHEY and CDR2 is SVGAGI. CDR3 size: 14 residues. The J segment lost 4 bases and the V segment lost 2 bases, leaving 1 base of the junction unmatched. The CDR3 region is CASSYGDRGYEQYF. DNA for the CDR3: TGTGCCAGCAGTTACGGGGACAGGGGGTACGAGCAGTACTTC.

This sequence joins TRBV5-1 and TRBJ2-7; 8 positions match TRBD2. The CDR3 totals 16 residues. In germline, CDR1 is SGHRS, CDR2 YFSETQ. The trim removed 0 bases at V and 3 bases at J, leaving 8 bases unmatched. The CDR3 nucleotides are TGCGCCAGCAGCTTGGACCCGGGAGGGGACGGCTACGAGCAGTACTTC. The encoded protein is CASSLDPGGDGYEQYF.

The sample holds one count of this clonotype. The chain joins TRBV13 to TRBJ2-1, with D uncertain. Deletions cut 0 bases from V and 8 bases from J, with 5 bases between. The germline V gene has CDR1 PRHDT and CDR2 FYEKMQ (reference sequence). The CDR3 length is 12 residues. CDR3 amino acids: CASSLGQDEQFF. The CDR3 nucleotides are TGTGCCAGCAGCTTAGGCCAAGATGAGCAGTTCTTC.

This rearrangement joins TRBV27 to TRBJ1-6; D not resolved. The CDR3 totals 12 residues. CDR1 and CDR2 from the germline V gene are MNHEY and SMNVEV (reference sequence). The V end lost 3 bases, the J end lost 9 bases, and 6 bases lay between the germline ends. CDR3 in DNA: TGTGCCAGCAGTTTCGGGCGTTCACCCCTCCACTTT. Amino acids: CASSFGRSPLHF.

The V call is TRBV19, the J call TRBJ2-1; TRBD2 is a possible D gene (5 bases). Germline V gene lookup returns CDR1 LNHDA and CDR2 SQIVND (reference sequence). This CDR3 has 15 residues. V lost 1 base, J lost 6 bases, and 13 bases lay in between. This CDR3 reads CASSIAGSLFNEQFF. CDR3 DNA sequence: TGTGCCAGTAGTATAGCGGGAAGCCTATTCAATGAGCAGTTCTTC.